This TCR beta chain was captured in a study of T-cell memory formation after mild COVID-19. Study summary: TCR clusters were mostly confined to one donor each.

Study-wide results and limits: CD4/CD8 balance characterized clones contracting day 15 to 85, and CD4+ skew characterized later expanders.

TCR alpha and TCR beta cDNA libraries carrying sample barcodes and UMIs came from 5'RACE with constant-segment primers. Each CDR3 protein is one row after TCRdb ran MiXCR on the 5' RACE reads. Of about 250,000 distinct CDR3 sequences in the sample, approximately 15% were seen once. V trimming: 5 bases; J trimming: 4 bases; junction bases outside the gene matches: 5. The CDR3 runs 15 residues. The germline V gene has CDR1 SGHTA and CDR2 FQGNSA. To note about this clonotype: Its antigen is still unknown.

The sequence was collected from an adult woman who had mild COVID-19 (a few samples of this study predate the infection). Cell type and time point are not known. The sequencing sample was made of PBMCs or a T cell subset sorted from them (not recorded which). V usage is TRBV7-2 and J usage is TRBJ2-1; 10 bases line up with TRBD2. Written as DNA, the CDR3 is TGTGCCAGCAGCATGGGACTAGCGAAGTACAATGAGCAGTTCTTC. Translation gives CASSMGLAKYNEQFF. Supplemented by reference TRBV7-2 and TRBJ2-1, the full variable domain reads GAGVSQSPSNKVTEKGKDVELRCDPISGHTALYWYRQSLGQGLEFLIYFQGNSAPDKSGLPSDRFSAERTGGSVSTLTIQRTQQEDSAVYLCASSMGLAKYNEQFFGPGTRLTVL.